This T cell receptor beta chain was recorded in a study of blood T cell repertoires in COVID-19. Participants spanned ages 18 to 89 years and resided in about two dozen US areas. TCRdb's table, derived via immunoSEQ multiplex PCR, lists solely in-frame clones and lacks some. This sample has approximately 400,000 clones; 88% occur once, and the top ten carry roughly 1.2%. This CDR3 comprises 16 residues. From germline, CDR1 is MNHEY and CDR2 SVGAGI. The ends lost 0 bases at V and 7 bases at J; junction bases unmatched: 7. This clonotype was obtained from a woman under 30 who had recovered from COVID-19. The chain links TRBV6-5 to TRBJ1-1, with 11 bases identical to TRBD1. The sample was PBMCs or T cells enriched from blood (not recorded which). The CDR3 protein is CASSYSKGQGGIEAFF. Here the CDR3 DNA reads TGTGCCAGCAGTTACTCGAAGGGACAGGGGGGGATTGAAGCTTTCTTT.